This record concerns one TCR beta chain sequence. The target of this receptor is not known. Per-base qualities were not stored, and no clone one base away is much larger. CDR1 and CDR2 are drawn from the germline V gene: SNHLY, FYNNEI. From the cysteine up to the phenylalanine, the CDR3 has a length of 14 residues. Only the CDR3 part of the read is kept: 42 bases, read in frame from the first base. The V end loses 6 bases and the J end loses 2 bases, and a stretch of 11 bases separates them. The protocol used for the library was the immunoSEQ multiplex PCR assay. What TCRdb holds here is the immuneACCESS table cut down to in-frame rearrangements. Part of the clones is not present; checked against another copy, under half of the missing clones reflect an unresolved V gene, and the others are unexplained. Counted in this sample were fewer than 150,000 clones; roughly 95% of them appeared once. The ten largest clones capture around 0.4% of the sample.

This entry belongs to a study of T cell changes during pregnancy in multiple sclerosis (dated by TCRdb to about 2019). At the level of the whole study: Changes in the T cell repertoire over the course of pregnancy were examined in this study in women with multiple sclerosis.

The material sequenced was peripheral blood, taken after pregnancy. This sequence uses TRBV2 and TRBJ1-3, with no confidently assigned D gene. The receptor comes from a female donor with multiple sclerosis, enrolled in a pregnancy study. CDR3 region: CASRERGTGNTIYF. The bases read TGTGCCAGCAGGGAACGGGGTACTGGAAACACCATATATTTT.